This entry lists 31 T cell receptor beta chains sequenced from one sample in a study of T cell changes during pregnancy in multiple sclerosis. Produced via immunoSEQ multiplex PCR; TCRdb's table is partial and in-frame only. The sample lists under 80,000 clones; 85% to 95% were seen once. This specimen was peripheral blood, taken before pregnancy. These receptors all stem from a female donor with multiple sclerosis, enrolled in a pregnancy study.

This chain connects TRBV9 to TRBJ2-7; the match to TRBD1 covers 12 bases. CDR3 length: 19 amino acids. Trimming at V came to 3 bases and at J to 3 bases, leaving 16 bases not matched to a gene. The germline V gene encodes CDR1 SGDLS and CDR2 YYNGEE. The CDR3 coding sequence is TGTGCCAGCAGCGCTGGGACAGGGGGCGAAACCTTTCCCCTCTACGAGCAGTACTTC. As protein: CASSAGTGGETFPLYEQYF.

Written as DNA, the CDR3 is TGTGCCAGCAGCGCCGGGCGTGGGGGGTTTGGTACAGATACGCAGTATTTT. This encodes CASSAGRGGFGTDTQYF. The chain is built from TRBV9 and TRBJ2-3, with D tentatively TRBD2 (6 bases). This CDR3 contains 17 residues. V shed 3 bases and J shed 3 bases, with 20 bases lying between them. The germline gives CDR1 SGDLS, CDR2 YYNGEE.

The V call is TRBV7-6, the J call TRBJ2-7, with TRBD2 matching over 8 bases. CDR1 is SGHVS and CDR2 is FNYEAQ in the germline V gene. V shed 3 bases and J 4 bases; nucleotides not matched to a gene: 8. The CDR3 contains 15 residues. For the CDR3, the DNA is TGTGCCAGCAGCTTTTCCCGGGAGGGGGTTTACGAGCAGTACTTC. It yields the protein CASSFSREGVYEQYF.

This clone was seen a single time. CDR3: CASSPSGANVLTF. The CDR3 nucleotides are TGTGCCAGCAGCCCTTCTGGGGCCAACGTCCTGACTTTC. The rearrangement joins TRBV5-4 to TRBJ2-6; no firm D call. There are 13 residues in the CDR3. Germline loops: CDR1 SGHNT, CDR2 YYREEE (reference sequence). Trimming took 4 bases from V and 1 from J, leaving 3 bases between them.

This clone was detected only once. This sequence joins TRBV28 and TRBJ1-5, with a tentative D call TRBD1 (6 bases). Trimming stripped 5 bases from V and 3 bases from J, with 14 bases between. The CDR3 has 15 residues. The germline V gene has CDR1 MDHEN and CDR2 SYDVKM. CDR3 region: CASSPPTGLNQPQHF. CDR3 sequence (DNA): TGTGCCAGCAGTCCACCGACAGGACTCAATCAGCCCCAGCATTTT.

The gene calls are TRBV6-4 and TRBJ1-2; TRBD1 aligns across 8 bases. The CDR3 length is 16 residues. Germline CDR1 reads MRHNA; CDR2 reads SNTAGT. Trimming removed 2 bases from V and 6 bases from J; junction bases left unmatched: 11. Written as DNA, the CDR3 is TGTGCCAGCAGTGACCACCTGTCGACAGGGGTCGATGGCTACACCTTC. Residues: CASSDHLSTGVDGYTF.

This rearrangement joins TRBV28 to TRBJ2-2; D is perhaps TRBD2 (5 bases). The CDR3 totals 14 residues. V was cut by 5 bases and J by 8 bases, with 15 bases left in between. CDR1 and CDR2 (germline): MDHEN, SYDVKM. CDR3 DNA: TGTGCCAGCAGTCTAGGACTCGAGAGTGGGGAGCTGTTTTTT. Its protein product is CASSLGLESGELFF.

CDR3 coding DNA: TGTGCCAGCAGCCTGGGGGCCCTCGAGCAGTACTTC. As protein: CASSLGALEQYF. V gene TRBV5-4 combines with J gene TRBJ2-7; TRBD1 might be the D (6 bases). Trimming left V 4 bases short and J 6 bases short, with 11 bases between. Germline V gene lookup returns CDR1 SGHNT and CDR2 YYREEE (reference sequence). This CDR3 contains 12 residues.

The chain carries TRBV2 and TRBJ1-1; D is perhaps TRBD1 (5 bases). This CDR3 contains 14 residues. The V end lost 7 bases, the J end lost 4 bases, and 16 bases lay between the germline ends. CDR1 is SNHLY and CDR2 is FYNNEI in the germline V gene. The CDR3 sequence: CASTNQGPSTEAFF. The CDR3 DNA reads TGTGCCAGCACTAATCAGGGTCCCAGCACTGAAGCTTTCTTT.

Written as DNA, the CDR3 is TGTGCCAGCAGCCAAGGTGCGGGAGAAGGTGGTCACGAGCAGTACTTC. Protein: CASSQGAGEGGHEQYF. This chain connects TRBV4-2 to TRBJ2-7; 7 bases agree with TRBD2. The length of the CDR3 is 16 residues. Trimming removed 1 base from V and 5 bases from J; junction bases left unmatched: 11. Germline CDR1 LGHNA, CDR2 YNFKEQ.

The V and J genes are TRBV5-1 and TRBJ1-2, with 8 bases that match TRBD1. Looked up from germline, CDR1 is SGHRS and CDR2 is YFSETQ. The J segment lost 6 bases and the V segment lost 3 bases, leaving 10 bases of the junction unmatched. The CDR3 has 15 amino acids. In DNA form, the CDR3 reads TGCGCCAGCAGCTCAACCCTGACAGGGGTTGATGGCTACACCTTC. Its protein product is CASSSTLTGVDGYTF.

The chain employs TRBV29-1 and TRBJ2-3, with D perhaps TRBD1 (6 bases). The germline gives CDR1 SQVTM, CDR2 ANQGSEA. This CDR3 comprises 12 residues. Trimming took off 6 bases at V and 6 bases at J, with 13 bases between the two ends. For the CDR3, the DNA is TGCAGCGTATCAGGGGTTGGGGATACGCAGTATTTT. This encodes CSVSGVGDTQYF.

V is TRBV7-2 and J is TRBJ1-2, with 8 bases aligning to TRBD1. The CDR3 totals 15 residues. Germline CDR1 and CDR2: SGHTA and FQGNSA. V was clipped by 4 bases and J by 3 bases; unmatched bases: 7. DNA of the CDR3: TGTGCCAGCAGCTCTCGGACAGGGATCGACTATGGCTACACCTTC. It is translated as CASSSRTGIDYGYTF. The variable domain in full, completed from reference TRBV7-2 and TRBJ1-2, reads GAGVSQSPSNKVTEKGKDVELRCDPISGHTALYWYRQSLGQGLEFLIYFQGNSAPDKSGLPSDRFSAERTGGSVSTLTIQRTQQEDSAVYLCASSSRTGIDYGYTFGSGTRLTVV.

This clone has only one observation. This CDR3 is CATSSGQGYGRGQPQHF. The CDR3 region has the DNA TGTGCCACCAGCTCGGGACAGGGATATGGGCGCGGTCAGCCCCAGCATTTT. The J gene is TRBJ1-5, the V gene TRBV15, with 9 bases that match TRBD1. The germline V gene has CDR1 LNHNV and CDR2 YYDKDF (reference sequence). The CDR3 contains 17 residues. V dropped 5 bases and J dropped 6; count of bases not matched to a gene: 14.

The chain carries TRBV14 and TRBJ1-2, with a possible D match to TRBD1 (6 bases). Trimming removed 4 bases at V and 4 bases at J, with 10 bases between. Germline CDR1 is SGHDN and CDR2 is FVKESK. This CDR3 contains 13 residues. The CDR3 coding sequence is TGTGCCAGCAGCCCAGGGGTAACCTATGGCTACACCTTC. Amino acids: CASSPGVTYGYTF.

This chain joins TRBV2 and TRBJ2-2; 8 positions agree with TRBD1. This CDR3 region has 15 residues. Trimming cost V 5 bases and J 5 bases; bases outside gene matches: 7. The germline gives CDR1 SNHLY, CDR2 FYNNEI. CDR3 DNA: TGTGCCAGCAGTTGGGGACAGGTAACGACCGGGGAGCTGTTTTTT. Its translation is CASSWGQVTTGELFF. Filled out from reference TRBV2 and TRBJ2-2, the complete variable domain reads EPEVTQTPSHQVTQMGQEVILRCVPISNHLYFYWYRQILGQKVEFLVSFYNNEISEKSEIFDDQFSVERPDGSNFTLKIRSTKLEDSAMYFCASSWGQVTTGELFFGEGSRLTVL.

CDR3 sequence: CASSLGRTPTNEKLFF. CDR3 DNA sequence: TGTGCCAGCAGCCTCGGGAGGACCCCAACTAATGAAAAACTGTTTTTT. The chain employs TRBV9 and TRBJ1-4, with unresolved D. Trimming shortened V by 4 bases and J by 0 bases, and 13 bases separated the two germline ends. Per the germline V gene, CDR1 is SGDLS and CDR2 is YYNGEE. The CDR3 is 16 amino acids.

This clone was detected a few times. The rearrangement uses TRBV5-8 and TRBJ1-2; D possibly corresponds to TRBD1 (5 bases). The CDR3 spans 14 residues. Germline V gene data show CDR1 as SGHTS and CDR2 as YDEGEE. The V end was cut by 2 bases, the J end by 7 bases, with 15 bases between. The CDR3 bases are TGTGCCAGCAGCTTTCTCCAGGGTCTGAGTGGCTACACCTTC. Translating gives CASSFLQGLSGYTF.

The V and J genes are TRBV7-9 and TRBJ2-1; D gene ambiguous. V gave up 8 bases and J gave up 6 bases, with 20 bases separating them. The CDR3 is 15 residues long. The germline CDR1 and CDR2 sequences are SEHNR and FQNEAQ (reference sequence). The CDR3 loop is CASRPPYGALNEQFF. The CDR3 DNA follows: TGTGCCAGCCGCCCCCCATACGGAGCCCTCAATGAGCAGTTCTTC.

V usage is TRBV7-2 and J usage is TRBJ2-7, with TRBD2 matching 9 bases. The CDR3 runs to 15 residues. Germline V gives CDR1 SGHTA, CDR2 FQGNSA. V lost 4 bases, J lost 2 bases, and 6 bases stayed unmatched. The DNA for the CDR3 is TGTGCCAGCAGCTCCCTTGGCGGGAGGGCCTACGAGCAGTACTTC. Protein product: CASSSLGGRAYEQYF.

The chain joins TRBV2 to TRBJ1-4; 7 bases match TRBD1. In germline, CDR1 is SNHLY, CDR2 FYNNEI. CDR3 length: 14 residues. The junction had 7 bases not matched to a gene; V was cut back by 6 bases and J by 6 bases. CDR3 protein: CASRNDRVDEKLFF. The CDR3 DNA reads TGTGCCAGCAGGAATGACAGGGTGGATGAAAAACTGTTTTTT.

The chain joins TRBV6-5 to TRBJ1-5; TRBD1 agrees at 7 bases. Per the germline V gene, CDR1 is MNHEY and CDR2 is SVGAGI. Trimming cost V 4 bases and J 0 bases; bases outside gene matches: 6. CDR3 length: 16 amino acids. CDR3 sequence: CASSSGRGYSNQPQHF. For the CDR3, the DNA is TGTGCCAGCAGTTCGGGCAGGGGGTATAGCAATCAGCCCCAGCATTTT.

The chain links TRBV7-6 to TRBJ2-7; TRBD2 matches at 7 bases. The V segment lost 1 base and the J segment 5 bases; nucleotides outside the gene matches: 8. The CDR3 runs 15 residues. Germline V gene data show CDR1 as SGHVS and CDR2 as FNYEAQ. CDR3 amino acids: CASSLGLADAHEQYF. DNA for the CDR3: TGTGCCAGCAGCTTAGGGCTAGCGGATGCCCACGAGCAGTACTTC.

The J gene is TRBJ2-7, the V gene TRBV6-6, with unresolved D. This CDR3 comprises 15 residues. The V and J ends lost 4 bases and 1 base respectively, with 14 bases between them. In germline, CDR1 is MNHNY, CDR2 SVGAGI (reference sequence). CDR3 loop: CASSSTASSSYEQYF. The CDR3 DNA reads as TGTGCCAGCAGTTCAACAGCCAGCTCTTCCTACGAGCAGTACTTC.

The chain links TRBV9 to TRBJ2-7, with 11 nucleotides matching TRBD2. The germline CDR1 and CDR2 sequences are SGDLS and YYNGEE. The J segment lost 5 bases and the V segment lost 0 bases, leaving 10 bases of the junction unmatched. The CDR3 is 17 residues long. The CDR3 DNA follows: TGTGCCAGCAGCGTAGAGGGTCTAGCGGGGGGTTTGAACGAGCAGTACTTC. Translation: CASSVEGLAGGLNEQYF.

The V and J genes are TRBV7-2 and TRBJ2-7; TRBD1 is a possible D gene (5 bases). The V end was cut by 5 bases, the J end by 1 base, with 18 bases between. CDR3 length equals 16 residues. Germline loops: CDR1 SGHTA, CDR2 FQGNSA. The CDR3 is CASSTNVRAGSYEQYF. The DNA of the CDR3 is TGTGCCAGCAGCACGAATGTCAGGGCAGGGTCCTACGAGCAGTACTTC.

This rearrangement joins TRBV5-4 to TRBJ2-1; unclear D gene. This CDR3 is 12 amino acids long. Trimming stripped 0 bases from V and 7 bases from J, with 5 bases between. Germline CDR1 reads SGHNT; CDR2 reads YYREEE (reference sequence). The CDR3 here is CASSLAPNEQFF. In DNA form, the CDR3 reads TGTGCCAGCAGCTTGGCTCCTAATGAGCAGTTCTTC.

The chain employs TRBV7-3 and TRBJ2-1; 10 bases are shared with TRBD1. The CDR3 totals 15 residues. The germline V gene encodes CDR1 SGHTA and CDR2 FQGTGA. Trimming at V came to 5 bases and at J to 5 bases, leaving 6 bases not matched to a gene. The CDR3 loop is CASSVPGQGNNEQFF. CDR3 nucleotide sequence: TGTGCCAGCAGCGTACCGGGACAGGGGAACAATGAGCAGTTCTTC.

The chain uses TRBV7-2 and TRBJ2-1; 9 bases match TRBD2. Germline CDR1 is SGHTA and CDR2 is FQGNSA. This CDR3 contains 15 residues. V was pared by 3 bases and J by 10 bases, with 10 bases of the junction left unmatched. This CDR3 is CASSLGLAGQGEQFF. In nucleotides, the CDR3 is TGTGCCAGCAGCTTGGGACTAGCAGGCCAGGGGGAGCAGTTCTTC.

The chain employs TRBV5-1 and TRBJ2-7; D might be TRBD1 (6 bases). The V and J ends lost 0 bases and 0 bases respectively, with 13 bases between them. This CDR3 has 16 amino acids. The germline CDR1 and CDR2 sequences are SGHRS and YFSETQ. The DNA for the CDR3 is TGCGCCAGCAGCTTGGCCACAGGACAGAACTCCTACGAGCAGTACTTC. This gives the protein CASSLATGQNSYEQYF. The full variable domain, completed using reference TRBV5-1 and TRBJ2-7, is KAGVTQTPRYLIKTRGQQVTLSCSPISGHRSVSWYQQTPGQGLQFLFEYFSETQRNKGNFPGRFSGRQFSNSRSEMNVSTLELGDSALYLCASSLATGQNSYEQYFGPGTRLTVT.

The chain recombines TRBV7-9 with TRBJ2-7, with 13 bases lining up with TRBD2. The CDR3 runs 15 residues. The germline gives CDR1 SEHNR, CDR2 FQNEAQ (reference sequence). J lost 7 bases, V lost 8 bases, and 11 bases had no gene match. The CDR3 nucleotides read TGTGCCAGCGGAAAAGGACTAGCGGGAGCTGAAGAGCAGTACTTC. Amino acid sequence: CASGKGLAGAEEQYF.